The clone carrying this TCR beta chain was picked up a small number of times. Compared with germline, one end of the junction differs, possibly owing to a read error. The data were obtained in a study of identical twins. Germline loops: CDR1 MDHEN, CDR2 SYDVKM. This CDR3 comprises 13 residues. Via MiXCR, TCRdb re-called the 5' RACE reads, giving one row per CDR3 protein. The sample lists 1.5 million to 2 million distinct CDR3 sequences, around 33% occurring once. The specimen sequenced was cord blood. The receptor was isolated from a newborn girl in good health. The chain joins TRBV28 to TRBJ2-7; D gene ambiguous. CDR3 protein: CASSLGPSSEQYF. The DNA for the CDR3 is TGTGCCAGCAGTTTAGGGCCATCCTCCGAGCAGTACTTC.